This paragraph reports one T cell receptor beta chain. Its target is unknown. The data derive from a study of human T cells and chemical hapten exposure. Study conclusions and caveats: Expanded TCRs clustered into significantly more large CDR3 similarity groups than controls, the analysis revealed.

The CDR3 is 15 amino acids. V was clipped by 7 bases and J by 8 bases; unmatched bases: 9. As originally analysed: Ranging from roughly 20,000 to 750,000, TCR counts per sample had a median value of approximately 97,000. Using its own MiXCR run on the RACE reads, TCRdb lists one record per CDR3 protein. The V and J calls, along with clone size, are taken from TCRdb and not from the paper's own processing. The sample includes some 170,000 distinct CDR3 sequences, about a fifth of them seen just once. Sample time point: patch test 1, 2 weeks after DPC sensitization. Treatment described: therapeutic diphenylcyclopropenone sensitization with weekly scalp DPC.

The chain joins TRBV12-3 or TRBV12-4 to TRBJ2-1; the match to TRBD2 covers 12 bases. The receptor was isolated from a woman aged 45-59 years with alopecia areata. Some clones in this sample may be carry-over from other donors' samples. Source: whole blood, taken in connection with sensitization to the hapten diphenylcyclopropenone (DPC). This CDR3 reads CASTLAGGPVDEQFF. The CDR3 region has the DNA TGTGCCAGCACCCTAGCGGGAGGGCCGGTTGATGAGCAGTTCTTC.